This T cell receptor beta chain was captured by sequencing in a study of T cell changes during pregnancy in multiple sclerosis. Some clones are missing from TCRdb's copy, which holds only in-frame ones; the method was immunoSEQ multiplex PCR. This sample has about 120,000 clones, with roughly 92% found just once. Trimming cost V 5 bases and J 1 base, with 21 bases left between them. The V gene's germline CDR1 is LNHDA and CDR2 SQIVND (reference sequence). This CDR3 region has 18 residues. The sequencing here drew on peripheral blood, taken before pregnancy. This sequence joins TRBV19 and TRBJ1-3, with TRBD1 as a possible D gene (6 bases). This sequence was found in a female donor with multiple sclerosis, enrolled in a pregnancy study. Here the CDR3 DNA reads TGTGCCAGTAGTGTGAGCGCAACAGGGAGCTCATCTGGAAACACCATATATTTT. It codes for CASSVSATGSSSGNTIYF. Drawing the rest from reference TRBV19 and TRBJ1-3, the complete variable domain is DGGITQSPKYLFRKEGQNVTLSCEQNLNHDAMYWYRQDPGQGLRLIYYSQIVNDFQKGDIAEGYSVSREKKESFPLTVTSAQKNPTAFYLCASSVSATGSSSGNTIYFGEGSWLTVV.